This note documents a single T cell receptor (beta chain) sequence. As yet, its antigen is unknown. Time point specified: blood 2 weeks post-SBRT. Noted treatment: 15 Gy SBRT to primary tumor, nephrectomy 4 weeks later. This CDR3 is 15 amino acids long. Per germline, CDR1 SGHKS and CDR2 YYEKEE (reference sequence). Trimming removed 0 bases at V and 0 bases at J, with 9 bases between. This sample is part of a study of radiation and T cells in renal cell carcinoma. Turning to the study itself: Nephrectomy followed 15 Gy stereotactic body radiation by 4 weeks. Findings and limits, study-wide: In blood, top tumor clones expanded by 2 weeks, shrinking by 4.

TCRdb's copy holds only in-frame clones and misses some; the assay was immunoSEQ multiplex PCR. The table includes about 130,000 clones, roughly 91% detected once. J is TRBJ2-5 and V is TRBV5-5; D is unresolved. Sequencing was performed on blood, taken from a patient whose treatment included radiotherapy and nephrectomy. The sequence was collected from a woman between 65 and 79 years old with renal cell carcinoma. This CDR3 reads CASSLGQAYQETQYF. CDR3 bases: TGTGCCAGCAGCTTGGGCCAGGCCTACCAAGAGACCCAGTACTTC.